This T cell receptor beta chain was found in a study of cytomegalovirus exposure and HLA in healthy donors. This clone has just one count. This CDR3 spans 13 amino acids. With 8 bases removed from V and 0 bases from J, the gap between germline ends came to 9 bases. The V gene's germline CDR1 is LNHDA and CDR2 SQIVND (reference sequence). Only in-frame clones appear in the TCRdb table, and some are missing; sequencing was by immunoSEQ multiplex PCR. The sample shows a few hundred thousand clones, 86% of them seen only once. The TCR sequence derives from a woman under 30 in good health and CMV-seronegative. The rearrangement joins TRBV19 to TRBJ2-3; D might be TRBD2 (6 bases). The sequencing input was PBMCs. The CDR3 is CASSSASTDTQYF. In nucleotides, the CDR3 is TGTGCCAGTTCTAGCGCTAGCACAGATACGCAGTATTTT.